The present entry profiles one T cell receptor (beta chain) with its context. The antigen remains unidentified. It is likely a read error: a sequence one base away is far more abundant. Deep-level running was used for the assay. Measured with immunoSEQ multiplex PCR; TCRdb has only the in-frame clones, and not every one. There are about 560,000 clones in the sample; around three quarters occur only once, and more than 10% lies in the top ten. The sample belongs to a study of shared clonotypes between healthy human individuals. Study at large: A few men and a couple of women, aged 18 to 49, were donors.

The CDR3 length is 13 residues. Germline CDR1 reads GTSNPN; CDR2 reads SVGIG (reference sequence). Study conclusions and caveats: Donor clonotype sharing was expected to depend on sequencing depth.

Donors were healthy HIV-negative adults without recent acute infections or vaccinations. This rearrangement joins TRBV30 to TRBJ1-5, with D perhaps matching TRBD1 (6 bases). The TCR sequence derives from a woman aged 40 to 50 in good health. Some clones in this sample may be carry-over from other donors' samples. Input material: PBMCs. The CDR3 DNA follows: TGTGCCTGGAGCAACGGGGGCAATCAGCCCAAGCATTTT. Translating gives CAWSNGGNQPKHF.